This T cell receptor beta chain is drawn from a study of T cell responses to AZD1222 COVID-19 vaccine. About the research overall: Some second doses came at about 4 weeks and others at about 12 weeks; these were pooled. Study conclusions and caveats: Spike-specific TCR depth and breadth grew after two AZD1222 doses. Nearly half of spike-specific TCRs reportedly target unmutated variant regions.

Notes on this clone: Its specificity is not known.

Per the germline V gene, CDR1 is SGHVS and CDR2 is FQNEAQ. Germline trimming cut 1 base from V and 5 bases from J; bases unmatched to any gene: 9. The CDR3 contains 16 residues. Some clones are missing from TCRdb's copy, which holds only in-frame ones; the method was immunoSEQ multiplex PCR. The table shows approximately 110,000 clones, with approximately 90% occurring only once. The sample here was peripheral blood, taken on day 0 of AZD1222 vaccination. The chain couples TRBV7-8 to TRBJ1-2; 8 bases agree with TRBD1. The sequence derives from an adult in good health. For the CDR3, the DNA is TGTGCCAGCAGCTTAGTGGGGACAGGCTTGGGATATGGCTACACCTTC. Protein: CASSLVGTGLGYGYTF.